The clone carrying this TCR beta chain has a handful of counts. This specimen comes from a study of blood T cell repertoires in COVID-19. CDR1 and CDR2 (germline): SNHLY, FYNNEI. Trimming took 6 bases from V and 11 from J, leaving 16 bases between them. The CDR3 sequence is 12 residues long. In the authors' methods: Amplification with reference gene primers provided the estimates of nucleated cell counts. Data came from immunoSEQ multiplex PCR; TCRdb stores just in-frame clones and leaves some out. V, J and clone size derive from that table, while D and trimming were established from the DNA sequence. The repertoire consists of approximately 160,000 clones, with roughly 84% occurring once and the leading ten covering about 7.3%.

The TCR sequence derives from a middle-aged man with active or convalescent COVID-19. The specimen sequenced was peripheral blood. This chain connects TRBV2 to TRBJ1-1, with no clear D. CDR3 in DNA: TGTGCCAGCAGACTCGACCGAGGTGGGGCTTTCTTT. This codes for CASRLDRGGAFF.